The 29 T cell receptor beta chains given below trace back to one sample, sequenced in a study of blood T cell repertoires in COVID-19. Measured with immunoSEQ multiplex PCR; TCRdb has only the in-frame clones, and not every one. The top ten hold 2.5% to 3.5% of the sample, which has about 190,000 clones, roughly 78% seen once. Sample: peripheral blood. The receptors shown here come from a woman aged 80 or older with active or convalescent COVID-19.

The sample holds a few counts of this clone. The CDR3 loop is CASSEGQGPGNTIYF. The DNA of the CDR3 is TGTGCCAGCAGTGAGGGTCAGGGGCCAGGAAACACCATATATTTT. This chain connects TRBV2 to TRBJ1-3, with D perhaps matching TRBD1 (6 bases). Germline V gives CDR1 SNHLY, CDR2 FYNNEI. Trimming cost V 3 bases and J 4 bases, with 13 bases left between them. CDR3 length: 15 amino acids.

In its sample, this clone was seen once. The rearrangement links TRBV19 to TRBJ1-4, with D uncertain. Per the germline V gene, CDR1 is LNHDA and CDR2 is SQIVND (reference sequence). The CDR3 extends over 14 amino acids. The V end was cut by 7 bases, the J end by 4 bases, with 13 bases between. CDR3 DNA sequence: TGTGCCAGTAAAGATGGGCAGATTAATGAAAAACTGTTTTTT. This gives the protein CASKDGQINEKLFF.

Here the CDR3 DNA reads TGCACCAGCAGCCTTCGACAGGGGAATTCACCCCTCCACTTT. Its translation is CTSSLRQGNSPLHF. This chain connects TRBV1 to TRBJ1-6; TRBD1 reflects the table's D call only, with no check against the DNA. TRBV1 is labeled a pseudogene. The CDR3 loop spans 14 amino acids.

This clone has at least ten counts. The chain combines TRBV11-2 with TRBJ2-1, with 7 bases matching TRBD1. The germline CDR1 and CDR2 sequences are SGHAT and FQNNGV. Trimming removed 5 bases from V and 9 bases from J; junction bases left unmatched: 13. This CDR3 comprises 15 residues. The CDR3 region has the DNA TGTGCCAGCAGCCTCGGGGTGAGAAGACAGGGTGAGCAGTTCTTC. This encodes CASSLGVRRQGEQFF.

The rearrangement links TRBV5-4 to TRBJ2-2; tentatively, D is TRBD1 (6 bases). V lost 6 bases, J lost 3 bases, and 15 bases lay in between. The CDR3 has 15 residues. Per germline, CDR1 SGHNT and CDR2 YYREEE (reference sequence). CDR3 loop: CASTRGGLDTGELFF. CDR3 nucleotide sequence: TGTGCCAGCACCCGAGGGGGTCTAGACACCGGGGAGCTGTTTTTT.

This clone was picked up a small number of times. The J gene is TRBJ2-1, the V gene TRBV4-3, with D possibly TRBD2 on 6 matching bases. Germline V CDR1 and CDR2: LGHNA, YSLEER. CDR3 length: 13 amino acids. V gave up 2 bases and J gave up 10 bases, with 12 bases separating them. CDR3 DNA: TGCGCCAGCAGCCAACAGGAAGGGAGGGAGCAGTTCTTC. Protein product: CASSQQEGREQFF.

As DNA, the CDR3 is TGTGCCAGCATGGGGGCATCTTCGTTCACCGGGGAGCTGTTTTTT. Its translation: CASMGASSFTGELFF. The J gene is TRBJ2-2, the V gene TRBV2; tentative D call: TRBD1 (6 bases). Trimming took off 7 bases at V and 4 bases at J, with 16 bases between the two ends. This CDR3 spans 15 amino acids. Germline CDR1 and CDR2: SNHLY and FYNNEI.

This rearrangement joins TRBV29-1 to TRBJ2-3, with 10 positions matching TRBD1. The CDR3 sequence is 14 residues long. The germline V gene encodes CDR1 SQVTM and CDR2 ANQGSEA. V lost 3 bases and J lost 2; bases outside the gene matches: 2. CDR3 in DNA: TGCAGCGTTGATGACAGGGGGCTCACAGATACGCAGTATTTT. This encodes CSVDDRGLTDTQYF.

V and J are TRBV4-3 and TRBJ1-1; tentative D call: TRBD1 (5 bases). This CDR3 has 18 residues. The V gene lost 0 bases and the J gene lost 3 bases, with 20 bases spanning the gap. Germline loops: CDR1 LGHNA, CDR2 YSLEER. CDR3 sequence: CASSQDLPGGGMDTEAFF. Here the CDR3 DNA reads TGCGCCAGCAGCCAAGATCTCCCTGGGGGGGGGATGGACACTGAAGCTTTCTTT.

This rearrangement joins TRBV6-6 to TRBJ1-6; D possibly corresponds to TRBD1 (5 bases). The germline V gene has CDR1 MNHNY and CDR2 SVGAGI (reference sequence). The CDR3 contains 15 residues. V was cut by 7 bases and J by 3 bases, with 13 bases left in between. The chain's CDR3 is CASKPRTFYNSPLHF. CDR3 in DNA: TGTGCCAGCAAACCCAGGACATTCTATAATTCACCCCTCCACTTT.

The chain employs TRBV7-8 and TRBJ2-2; 9 bases agree with TRBD1. V lost 3 bases, J lost 4 bases, and 15 bases stayed unmatched. CDR1 is SGHVS and CDR2 is FQNEAQ in the germline V gene. The CDR3 consists of 19 residues. The CDR3 DNA reads TGTGCCAGCAGCTTTCCCCGGGACAGGGATCGAGTGACCACCGGGGAGCTGTTTTTT. Translated, it gives CASSFPRDRDRVTTGELFF. The whole variable domain, remainder taken from reference TRBV7-8 and TRBJ2-2, is GAGVSQSPRYKVAKRGQDVALRCDPISGHVSLFWYQQALGQGPEFLTYFQNEAQLDKSGLPSDRFFAERPEGSVSTLKIQRTQQEDSAVYLCASSFPRDRDRVTTGELFFGEGSRLTVL.

This clone was observed a handful of times. The chain combines TRBV6-5 with TRBJ2-7; D is perhaps TRBD2 (6 bases). The germline gives CDR1 MNHEY, CDR2 SVGAGI. The CDR3 runs 13 residues. The germline V and J ends were trimmed by 8 bases and 7 bases, with 18 bases remaining between them. The CDR3 reads CASAMPGDREQYF. CDR3 coding DNA: TGTGCCAGCGCGATGCCGGGGGATAGAGAGCAGTACTTC.

This clone was found once. The CDR3 DNA reads as TGTGCCAGCAGCCAAACAGGGATATATAATTCACCCCTCCACTTT. Translated: CASSQTGIYNSPLHF. This chain uses TRBV3-1 (or the pseudogene TRBV3-2) with TRBJ1-6, with a possible D match to TRBD1 (6 bases). The CDR3 has 15 amino acids. Germline-derived CDR1 and CDR2 are LGHDT and YNNKEL (reference sequence). V shed 2 bases and J shed 4 bases, with 9 bases lying between them.

This clone turned up a few times. V gene TRBV6-5 combines with J gene TRBJ2-1; D possibly corresponds to TRBD2 (5 bases). The germline V and J ends were trimmed by 6 bases and 7 bases, with 19 bases remaining between them. Germline assignment: CDR1 MNHEY and CDR2 SVGAGI. This CDR3 is built from 15 residues. The CDR3 bases are TGTGCCAGCAGCGTAGGACTGGAAGCCTTGAATGAGCAGTTCTTC. It specifies CASSVGLEALNEQFF.

This clone was counted once. The chain recombines TRBV5-1 with TRBJ2-5, with 9 positions matching TRBD1. Looked up from germline, CDR1 is SGHRS and CDR2 is YFSETQ. This CDR3 is 13 amino acids long. With V trimmed by 5 bases and J by 4 bases, 3 bases remained unmatched. CDR3 nucleotide sequence: TGCGCCAGCAGTGAGGGACAGGGAGAGACCCAGTACTTC. The encoded protein is CASSEGQGETQYF.

The V gene is TRBV6-5, the J gene TRBJ1-2; possibly TRBD1 for D (5 bases). The CDR3 has 13 residues. Germline lookup yields CDR1 MNHEY and CDR2 SVGAGI. The ends were cut back, 2 bases at V and 6 bases at J, with 10 bases in the middle. The CDR3 loop is CASSYRGRDGYTF. Written as DNA, the CDR3 is TGTGCCAGCAGTTACAGGGGCAGGGATGGCTACACCTTC.

V usage is TRBV28 and J usage is TRBJ1-1; 8 bases align to TRBD1. The germline gives CDR1 MDHEN, CDR2 SYDVKM. V gave up 4 bases and J gave up 1 base; unmatched junction bases: 5. The CDR3 loop spans 15 amino acids. The CDR3 loop is CASSWTGTGNTEAFF. For the CDR3, the DNA is TGTGCCAGCAGTTGGACCGGGACAGGGAACACTGAAGCTTTCTTT.

The gene calls are TRBV19 and TRBJ2-2; tentatively, D is TRBD1 (6 bases). From germline, CDR1 is LNHDA and CDR2 SQIVND (reference sequence). The CDR3 totals 16 residues. Trimming cost V 6 bases and J 4 bases, with 18 bases left between them. This CDR3 reads CASRRGRQVVTGELFF. DNA of the CDR3: TGTGCCAGTAGAAGGGGAAGACAGGTGGTCACCGGGGAGCTGTTTTTT.

The chain couples TRBV6-5 to TRBJ1-2, with 7 positions matching TRBD1. Germline V gives CDR1 MNHEY, CDR2 SVGAGI. This CDR3 has 15 amino acids. With V trimmed by 5 bases and J by 0 bases, 6 bases remained unmatched. CDR3 bases: TGTGCCAGCAGTCCAAGGACAGGAGCTAACTATGGCTACACCTTC. Translation: CASSPRTGANYGYTF.

The chain combines TRBV6-1 with TRBJ2-7; D gene unclear. Trimming left V 5 bases short and J 2 bases short, with 4 bases between. Germline values: CDR1 MNHNS, CDR2 SASEGT. The CDR3 loop spans 11 amino acids. CDR3 sequence: CASSTTYEQYF. CDR3 coding DNA: TGTGCCAGCAGTACAACCTACGAGCAGTACTTC.

The chain links TRBV12-3 or TRBV12-4 to TRBJ1-1; possible D gene TRBD1, 6 bases. CDR3 length: 12 amino acids. The ends were cut back, 7 bases at V and 5 bases at J, with 11 bases in the middle. The CDR3 coding sequence is TGTGCCAGCAAACAGGGTACAACTGAAGCTTTCTTT. Protein: CASKQGTTEAFF.

This clone occurred a few times. This chain uses TRBV30 with TRBJ1-6; D is perhaps TRBD1 (5 bases). Trimming stripped 6 bases from V and 7 bases from J, with 25 bases between. Per germline, CDR1 GTSNPN and CDR2 SVGIG (reference sequence). CDR3 length equals 17 residues. For the CDR3, the DNA is TGTGCCTGTCTGGGGGGTGAGGAACCGGCTTGGAATTCACCCCTCCACTTT. Protein sequence: CACLGGEEPAWNSPLHF.

The J gene is TRBJ2-1, the V gene TRBV10-2, with 7 bases that match TRBD2. CDR3 length: 15 amino acids. The V gene's germline CDR1 is WSHSY and CDR2 SAAADI. With V trimmed by 4 bases and J by 8 bases, 11 bases remained unmatched. The CDR3 region has the DNA TGCGCCAGCAGTGGAGGGACGGGGGGACGGTATGAGCAGTTCTTC. Amino acids: CASSGGTGGRYEQFF.

The chain carries TRBV4-1 and TRBJ2-5, with D possibly TRBD2 on 7 matching bases. The length of the CDR3 is 15 residues. V was cut by 4 bases and J by 4 bases, with 16 bases left in between. The germline gives CDR1 MGHRA, CDR2 YSYEKL. The CDR3 bases are TGCGCCAGCAGCCGCGTCGGGGGGCCAAGAGAGACCCAGTACTTC. Amino acids: CASSRVGGPRETQYF.

The J gene is TRBJ2-1, the V gene TRBV19, with 9 bases lining up with TRBD1. The CDR3 is 15 amino acids. Germline CDR1 and CDR2: LNHDA and SQIVND (reference sequence). V dropped 4 bases and J dropped 6; count of bases not matched to a gene: 7. The CDR3 is CASSSTGTGPNEQFF. As DNA, the CDR3 is TGTGCCAGTAGTAGCACCGGGACAGGGCCCAATGAGCAGTTCTTC.

V and J are TRBV6-1 and TRBJ1-5; 10 bases are shared with TRBD1. V trimming: 1 base; J trimming: 9 bases; junction bases outside the gene matches: 0. CDR3 length: 13 amino acids. Per the germline V gene, CDR1 is MNHNS and CDR2 is SASEGT. This CDR3 reads CASSEGDRGPQHF. The DNA of the CDR3 is TGTGCCAGCAGTGAAGGGGACAGGGGGCCCCAGCATTTT.

CDR3 sequence: CASSIPQGSYGYTF. CDR3 DNA: TGTGCCAGTAGTATACCTCAGGGTTCCTATGGCTACACCTTC. The chain has TRBV19 and TRBJ1-2, with D possibly being TRBD1 (5 bases). This CDR3 comprises 14 residues. The germline V gene encodes CDR1 LNHDA and CDR2 SQIVND (reference sequence). Deletions cut 2 bases from V and 4 bases from J, with 11 bases between. Complete variable domain (other parts from reference TRBV19 and TRBJ1-2): DGGITQSPKYLFRKEGQNVTLSCEQNLNHDAMYWYRQDPGQGLRLIYYSQIVNDFQKGDIAEGYSVSREKKESFPLTVTSAQKNPTAFYLCASSIPQGSYGYTFGSGTRLTVV.

The rearrangement links TRBV3-1 (or the pseudogene TRBV3-2) to TRBJ1-2; D gene unclear. V was clipped by 4 bases and J by 8 bases, with 23 bases between them. Germline CDR1 LGHDT, CDR2 YNNKEL (reference sequence). The CDR3 is 16 residues long. CDR3 residues: CASSPWRAPHARGYTF. In nucleotides, the CDR3 is TGTGCCAGCAGCCCCTGGAGGGCACCGCACGCTAGGGGCTACACCTTC.

The chain uses TRBV7-2 and TRBJ2-3; 9 bases agree with TRBD2. Germline V gene data show CDR1 as SGHTA and CDR2 as FQGNSA. Trimming took 1 base from V and 3 from J; bases not matched to a gene: 2. The CDR3 length is 15 residues. This CDR3 is CASSLELAGTDTQYF. DNA of the CDR3: TGTGCCAGCAGCTTAGAACTAGCGGGTACAGATACGCAGTATTTT.